The following is a T cell receptor beta chain sequence with its context. Antigen: not known. The V and J ends lost 7 bases and 3 bases, in that order; junction bases with no gene match: 8. In germline, CDR1 is MNHNY, CDR2 SVGAGI (reference sequence). This CDR3 region has 15 residues. The source of the sample is a study of cytotoxic CD8 clonotypes in ibrutinib-treated CLL. Overall study: Across the patients, 10 to 11 were relapsed/refractory, under 16 treatment-naive and about 18 IGHV unmutated.

Findings and limits, study-wide: Starting clonality was above that of age-matched healthy donors and tracked circulating CD8+ T-cell counts.

The protocol was immunoSEQ multiplex PCR, while the TCRdb copy is restricted to in-frame clones and leaves out a portion. Among hundreds of thousands of clones listed, roughly 67% were seen once. J is TRBJ2-1 and V is TRBV6-6; 8 bases line up with TRBD2. The receptor was derived from a human donor with chronic lymphocytic leukemia. The sample here was PBMCs, taken after 36 months of ibrutinib treatment. CDR3: CASTRAGAVYNEQFF. The CDR3 DNA sequence: TGTGCCAGCACCCGAGCGGGAGCTGTCTACAATGAGCAGTTCTTC.